These T cell receptor beta chains were read from a single sample in a study of CD8 T cells in Susac syndrome. MiXCR, run by TCRdb on the immunoSEQ multiplex PCR reads, gives a single entry per CDR3 protein. The sample comprises 100,000 to 150,000 distinct CDR3 sequences, 90% to 95% of which are singletons, and roughly 0.087% rests with the top ten. Sequencing was performed on CD4+ T cells from PBMCs. These TCRs come from a human donor in good health. Both conserved end residues are part of each CDR3. D genes are given only for firm matches. Clone size is not always given. Where it is, it says once, few, many or a class for expanded clones.

v_call	d_call	clone_size	cdr3_length	j_call	cdr3_nt	cdr3_aa
TRBV5-4	-	-	14	TRBJ1-4	TGTGCCAGCAGCTTGGCTGGGGTGGATGAAAAACTGTTTTTT	CASSLAGVDEKLFF
TRBV20-1	TRBD2	once	13	TRBJ2-1	TGCAGTGCTAAACTAGCGGGAGAGGATGAGCAGTTCTTC	CSAKLAGEDEQFF
TRBV19	-	-	14	TRBJ1-1	TGTGCCAGTAGTGGTACAGGACCGAACACTGAAGCTTTCTTT	CASSGTGPNTEAFF
TRBV12-3/TRBV12-4	-	-	17	TRBJ1-2	TGTGCCAGCAGATACTGGGACACCTGGTCGGCTAACTATGGCTACACCTTC	CASRYWDTWSANYGYTF
TRBV12-3/TRBV12-4	TRBD2	-	14	TRBJ2-2	TGTGCCGGAATGAGCGGGAGTTTAACCGGGGAGCTGTTTTTT	CAGMSGSLTGELFF
TRBV29-1	TRBD1	once	14	TRBJ2-2	TGCAGCGGTACAGGGGGACAGAACACCGGGGAGCTGTTTTTT	CSGTGGQNTGELFF
TRBV4-1	-	-	16	TRBJ1-3	TGCGCCAGCAGCCAAGGCAGCACTTACTCTGGAAACACCATATATTTT	CASSQGSTYSGNTIYF
TRBV29-1	TRBD1	-	15	TRBJ1-4	TGCAGCGTTGAGGAGCCCGGGACAGCGGGTGAAAAACTGTTTTTT	CSVEEPGTAGEKLFF
TRBV30	-	-	13	TRBJ1-1	TGTGCCTGGAGTGGACAGGCTAACACTGAAGCTTTCTTT	CAWSGQANTEAFF
TRBV21-1	-	-	15	TRBJ2-2	TGTGCCAGCAGATCGAGGGACAGAGGGACCGGGGAGCTGTTTTTT	CASRSRDRGTGELFF
TRBV7-9	-	-	14	TRBJ1-2	TGTGCCAGCAGCACCTCGGGACGTCAACTTGGCTACACCTTC	CASSTSGRQLGYTF
TRBV6-5	-	-	13	TRBJ1-1	TGTGCCAGCCTTACGAGGGTAGACACTGAAGCTTTCTTT	CASLTRVDTEAFF
TRBV7-8	TRBD2	-	13	TRBJ2-1	TGTGCCAGCAGCTCCCCCACTAGCGGCGAGCAGTTCTTC	CASSSPTSGEQFF
TRBV7-9	-	-	14	TRBJ1-1	TGTGCCAGCAGCCTCGGAAGGGGTGTCACTGAAGCTTTCTTT	CASSLGRGVTEAFF
TRBV12-3/TRBV12-4	TRBD2	-	16	TRBJ2-5	TGTGCCAGCAGTTCCGGCCGGGCGGGAGGGCCAGAGACCCAGTACTTC	CASSSGRAGGPETQYF
TRBV29-1	-	-	13	TRBJ1-1	TGCAGCGGAAGCAGGCAGAAAAACACTGAAGCTTTCTTT	CSGSRQKNTEAFF
TRBV29-1	-	-	13	TRBJ2-7	TGCAGCGTTGAAAGGCTCCAGGGCAACGAGCAGTACTTC	CSVERLQGNEQYF
TRBV6-5	-	-	15	TRBJ2-1	TGTGCCAGCAGTTACTTAGGACACCCTTACAATGAGCAGTTCTTC	CASSYLGHPYNEQFF
TRBV20-1	-	-	14	TRBJ1-4	TGCAGTGCTTCCAACCGGGACGGTCATGAAAAACTGTTTTTT	CSASNRDGHEKLFF
TRBV28	-	-	12	TRBJ1-1	TGTGCCAGCAGTTCGGGCCCCCCCCAAGCTTTCTTT	CASSSGPPQAFF
TRBV18	-	-	17	TRBJ1-1	TGTGCCAGCTCACCCTTCGGAACACCCGGGGGTAGTACTGAAGCTTTCTTT	CASSPFGTPGGSTEAFF
TRBV5-5	-	-	13	TRBJ2-3	TGTGCCAGCAGCTTGGCACCCACAGATACGCAGTATTTT	CASSLAPTDTQYF
TRBV12-3/TRBV12-4	TRBD2	-	16	TRBJ2-3	TGTGCCAGCAGTGGGGGACTAGCGGCGAGCACAGATACGCAGTATTTT	CASSGGLAASTDTQYF
TRBV5-6	TRBD2	-	16	TRBJ2-1	TGTGCCAGCAGCTTGGTAAGCGGGAGGGCCTCCAATGAGCAGTTCTTC	CASSLVSGRASNEQFF
TRBV5-1	-	-	14	TRBJ2-2	TGCGCCAGCAGCTTGAAGGGAATCACCGGGGAGCTGTTTTTT	CASSLKGITGELFF
TRBV29-1	TRBD1	-	11	TRBJ1-1	TGCAGCCATAGGGGGCCGGGTGAAGCTTTCTTT	CSHRGPGEAFF
TRBV7-8	-	-	15	TRBJ2-7	TGTGCCAGCAGCTTAGGATGGGACGGAGCCTACGAGCAGTACTTC	CASSLGWDGAYEQYF
TRBV12-3/TRBV12-4	-	-	13	TRBJ1-2	TGTGCCAGCAGAAACCAGGGCGGGTATGGCTACACCTTC	CASRNQGGYGYTF
TRBV29-1	-	-	13	TRBJ1-1	TGCAGCGTTGATCGGGGGGCGAACACTGAAGCTTTCTTT	CSVDRGANTEAFF
TRBV15	TRBD2	-	18	TRBJ2-1	TGTGCCACCAGCAGAGATCTGAGGCTTGCGGGAGGGGGAGATGAGCAGTTCTTC	CATSRDLRLAGGGDEQFF
TRBV6-6	-	-	14	TRBJ2-7	TGTGCCAGCAGCCAAGGGACCCAGAACTACGAGCAGTACTTC	CASSQGTQNYEQYF
TRBV2	-	-	17	TRBJ2-1	TGTACCAGCAGAGACACCGGGCGACTAAGCTCCTACAATGAGCAGTTCTTC	CTSRDTGRLSSYNEQFF
TRBV7-9	-	once	13	TRBJ2-1	TGTGCCAGCAGCTCCGACTGGTACAATGAGCAGTTCTTC	CASSSDWYNEQFF
TRBV20-1	-	-	12	TRBJ1-2	TGCAGTGCTAGAAAGGAGGGGGATGGCTACACCTTC	CSARKEGDGYTF